The 13 T cell receptor beta chains reported below all come from one sample, sequenced in a study of T cells in Graves' hyperthyroidism and ophthalmopathy. There were TCR beta CDR3 regions amplified from RNA transcripts. With the HTBI primer set, the TCR CDR3 went through a first round of RT-PCR. TCRdb re-called the multiplex PCR reads with MiXCR, one entry per CDR3 protein. The sample carries a few hundred thousand distinct CDR3 sequences, about a sixth recorded once. Sequencing used blood. These receptors came from a woman aged 60-70 years with Graves' ophthalmopathy.

This chain uses TRBV28 with TRBJ2-3, with D uncertain. Per the germline V gene, CDR1 is MDHEN and CDR2 is SYDVKM. This CDR3 region has 13 residues. Trimming removed 6 bases at V and 4 bases at J, with 11 bases between. The CDR3 sequence: CASSPPISDTQYF. CDR3 DNA: TGTGCCAGCAGCCCCCCAATTTCAGATACGCAGTATTTT.

As for this clonotype: This could be a read error, since a much larger clone is one nucleotide away. This sequence joins TRBV27 and TRBJ1-4, with no clear D. This CDR3 region has 15 residues. Germline V CDR1 and CDR2: MNHEY, SMNVEV (reference sequence). The CDR3 region is CAGSLNGLGGEKLFF. The CDR3 nucleotides read TGTGCCGGCAGTTTAAACGGGCTCGGTGGGGAAAAACTGTTTTTT.

This clonotype was detected a few times. The rearrangement uses TRBV12-3 or TRBV12-4 and TRBJ1-4; tentative D call: TRBD1 (5 bases). There are 14 residues in the CDR3. Trimming took off 6 bases at V and 2 bases at J, with 10 bases between the two ends. CDR3 DNA: TGTGCCAGCAGGGGAGGGGTGACTAATGAAAAACTGTTTTTT. The encoded protein is CASRGGVTNEKLFF.

The table lists this clonotype with many counts. The rearrangement links TRBV6-6 to TRBJ1-1, with D uncertain. The V end lost 2 bases, the J end lost 1 base, and 5 bases lay between the germline ends. The CDR3 extends over 13 amino acids. Germline-derived CDR1 and CDR2 are MNHNY and SVGAGI (reference sequence). In nucleotides, the CDR3 is TGTGCCAGCAGTTACGTAGAGAACACTGAAGCTTTCTTT. As protein: CASSYVENTEAFF.

The V call is TRBV6-2 or TRBV6-3, the J call TRBJ2-5; 10 bases agree with TRBD1. V trimming: 7 bases; J trimming: 7 bases; junction bases outside the gene matches: 9. The germline V gene has CDR1 MNHEY and CDR2 SVGEGT. The CDR3 totals 14 residues. CDR3 sequence (DNA): TGTGCCAGCACTGGACAGGGGGAAGGGGGGACCCAGTACTTC. This gives the protein CASTGQGEGGTQYF.

This clonotype was observed a few times. The chain carries TRBV6-7 and TRBJ2-7; D unclear. TRBV6-7 belongs to the ORF category, with a function that is uncertain. V was cut by 1 base and J by 4 bases, with 11 bases left in between. The CDR3 is 14 amino acids. The CDR3, as DNA: TGTGCCAGCAGTTACTTTTCCGCCGGTTACGAGCAGTACTTC. Translated, it gives CASSYFSAGYEQYF.

This clonotype was detected a few times. This chain joins TRBV15 and TRBJ1-5; D gene ambiguous. The germline gives CDR1 LNHNV, CDR2 YYDKDF (reference sequence). Trimming left V 5 bases short and J 1 base short, with 12 bases between. The CDR3 length is 15 residues. The CDR3 protein is CATSAPTESNQPQHF. The CDR3 DNA reads TGTGCCACCAGCGCCCCCACGGAAAGCAATCAGCCCCAGCATTTT.

The genes are TRBV11-3 and TRBJ2-1; weak D call: TRBD1 (5 bases). Germline values: CDR1 SGHNT, CDR2 YENEEA. This CDR3 has 14 amino acids. V dropped 3 bases and J dropped 2 bases, with 8 bases sitting between them. The CDR3 DNA follows: TGTGCCAGCAGCTTTCAGGGAACCTACAATGAGCAGTTCTTC. It yields the protein CASSFQGTYNEQFF.

About this clonotype: This could be a read error, since a much larger clone is one nucleotide away. V is TRBV12-3 or TRBV12-4 and J is TRBJ2-1, with TRBD2 matching over 13 bases. The end of the DNA fits TRBJ2-7 better, so the J call may be wrong. The CDR3 consists of 16 residues. DNA for the CDR3: TGTGCCAGCAGTCCTCGGGGGACTAGCGGGGCCAATGAGCAGTACTTC. Translating it yields CASSPRGTSGANEQYF.

This clonotype was counted between two and nine times. V is TRBV9 and J is TRBJ2-3; TRBD2 aligns across 16 bases. Germline values: CDR1 SGDLS, CDR2 YYNGEE. This CDR3 has 18 amino acids. V shed 3 bases and J 7 bases; nucleotides not matched to a gene: 11. In nucleotides, the CDR3 is TGTGCCAGCAGCGCCCCGGGACTAGCGGGAGGGCGAGAAAATACGCAGTATTTT. Residues: CASSAPGLAGGRENTQYF.

This clonotype was detected ten times or more. The CDR3 protein is CASGFEGSYEQYF. The CDR3, as DNA: TGTGCCAGCGGATTCGAGGGGTCCTACGAGCAGTACTTC. This chain connects TRBV28 to TRBJ2-7; D is tentatively TRBD1 or TRBD2 (5 bases each). Germline CDR1 is MDHEN and CDR2 is SYDVKM. V lost 8 bases to trimming and J lost 1 base, with 12 bases between them. The length of the CDR3 is 13 residues. Full variable domain (rest looked up from reference TRBV28 and TRBJ2-7): DVKVTQSSRYLVKRTGEKVFLECVQDMDHENMFWYRQDPGLGLRLIYFSYDVKMKEKGDIPEGYSVSREKKERFSLILESASTNQTSMYLCASGFEGSYEQYFGPGTRLTVT.

This clonotype appeared many times. This chain joins TRBV6-1 and TRBJ2-1, with D possibly TRBD2 on 5 matching bases. There are 15 residues in the CDR3. The germline CDR1 and CDR2 sequences are MNHNS and SASEGT. The V gene lost 6 bases and the J gene lost 1 base, with 13 bases spanning the gap. CDR3 sequence reads: CASRLTRTSYNEQFF. DNA of the CDR3: TGTGCCAGCAGGCTAACTAGGACGTCCTACAATGAGCAGTTCTTC.

This clonotype was counted many times. The CDR3 sequence is CASSLLQYYEQYF. As DNA, the CDR3 is TGTGCCAGCAGTTTACTCCAGTACTACGAGCAGTACTTC. The gene calls are TRBV28 and TRBJ2-7; no clear D gene. Trimming shortened V by 2 bases and J by 3 bases, and 8 bases separated the two germline ends. The CDR3 spans 13 residues. In germline, CDR1 is MDHEN, CDR2 SYDVKM.